These 28 T cell receptor beta chains came from one sample sequenced in a study of immune heterogeneity within non-small cell lung tumors. It was a multiplex PCR that amplified TCR beta CDR3, with 32 V and 13 J primers. TCRdb re-analysed the multiplex PCR reads in MiXCR, keeping a single row per CDR3 protein. The repertoire holds about 3,200 distinct CDR3 sequences, 40% to 55% seen once, with approximately 50% in the top ten. Genomic DNA extracted from bulk tumor tissue served as template. A total of about 0.6 ug was used per sample. Each primary tumor yielded several biopsies, collected far apart from one another at surgery. The cohort was untreated, with newly diagnosed non-small cell lung cancer undergoing curative surgery. The sample taken for sequencing was lung tumor tissue. Receptors originate from a man aged 60 to 75 with non-small cell lung cancer.

The sample holds a few counts of this clonotype. This chain connects TRBV11-2 to TRBJ2-1, with TRBD2 matching over 8 bases. Germline CDR1 is SGHAT and CDR2 is FQNNGV. Trimming cost V 8 bases and J 5 bases; bases outside gene matches: 8. The CDR3 consists of 14 residues. For the CDR3, the DNA is TGTGCCAGCGCCACACGTAGCGGGAACAATGAGCAGTTCTTC. It encodes CASATRSGNNEQFF.

The table lists this clonotype with a few counts. The chain has TRBV28 and TRBJ2-7, with D perhaps assigned TRBD1 or TRBD2 (6 bases each). V lost 6 bases and J 3 bases, leaving 9 bases between the germline ends. The CDR3 consists of 12 residues. CDR1 is MDHEN, CDR2 SYDVKM, per germline. The CDR3 DNA reads as TGTGCCAGCAGGCGGGACAACTACGAGCAGTACTTC. Its protein product is CASRRDNYEQYF.

The chain uses TRBV28 and TRBJ1-6, with unresolved D. The CDR3 runs to 12 residues. V was pared by 8 bases and J by 15 bases, with 17 bases between. Per the germline V gene, CDR1 is MDHEN and CDR2 is SYDVKM. In nucleotides, the CDR3 is TGTGCCAGCGCGCTCGAGAGTCAAAGCCTCCACTTT. This encodes CASALESQSLHF. The full variable domain, completed using reference TRBV28 and TRBJ1-6, is DVKVTQSSRYLVKRTGEKVFLECVQDMDHENMFWYRQDPGLGLRLIYFSYDVKMKEKGDIPEGYSVSREKKERFSLILESASTNQTSMYLCASALESQSLHFGNGTRLTVT.

This chain connects TRBV5-1 to TRBJ1-1; 9 bases map to TRBD1. V lost 4 bases, J lost 4 bases, and 8 bases stayed unmatched. Germline lookup yields CDR1 SGHRS and CDR2 YFSETQ. The CDR3 loop spans 15 amino acids. As DNA, the CDR3 is TGCGCCAGCAGCCCGTACGGGACAGGGTCCACTGAAGCTTTCTTT. Protein: CASSPYGTGSTEAFF.

By proportion, this clonotype is medium-sized. The chain uses TRBV9 and TRBJ1-5, with D tentatively TRBD1 (5 bases). The germline V gene has CDR1 SGDLS and CDR2 YYNGEE. The CDR3 spans 13 residues. The V and J ends lost 3 bases and 5 bases respectively, with 9 bases between them. CDR3 amino acids: CASSAGTDQPQHF. CDR3 bases: TGTGCCAGCAGCGCCGGGACGGATCAGCCCCAGCATTTT.

By share, this clonotype counts as medium-sized (0.01 to 0.1%). The chain links TRBV5-1 to TRBJ2-2; D ambiguous. The CDR3 loop spans 14 amino acids. The V gene lost 4 bases and the J gene lost 1 base, with 8 bases spanning the gap. Germline CDR1 reads SGHRS; CDR2 reads YFSETQ. The CDR3 loop reads CASSRQQNTGELFF. For the CDR3, the DNA is TGCGCCAGCAGCCGGCAACAGAACACCGGGGAGCTGTTTTTT.

This chain uses TRBV24-1 with TRBJ2-3; D is ambiguous. This CDR3 comprises 13 residues. Trimming removed 9 bases from V and 5 bases from J, with 14 bases in between. Germline V CDR1 and CDR2: KGHDR, SFDVKD. The CDR3 loop reads CATSSGTVDTQYF. The DNA for the CDR3 is TGTGCCACCTCCTCTGGTACAGTAGATACGCAGTATTTT.

This clonotype was observed a single time. The chain joins TRBV12-3 or TRBV12-4 to TRBJ1-5; D gene uncertain. V was trimmed by 4 bases and J by 2 bases, leaving 3 bases between them. CDR3 length: 12 residues. The CDR3 loop reads CASSSGNQPQHF. CDR3 sequence (DNA): TGTGCCAGCAGTTCCGGCAATCAGCCCCAGCATTTT.

J is TRBJ1-2 and V is TRBV28; TRBD1 agrees at 10 bases. V lost 6 bases and J lost 9; bases outside the gene matches: 10. In germline, CDR1 is MDHEN, CDR2 SYDVKM. There are 14 residues in the CDR3. CDR3 DNA sequence: TGTGCCAGCAGACCGGGACAGGGGTTATTGAGCTACACCTTC. This gives the protein CASRPGQGLLSYTF.

The chain couples TRBV5-1 to TRBJ2-7; weak D call: TRBD1 (5 bases). Trimming stripped 0 bases from V and 5 bases from J, with 15 bases between. Per the germline V gene, CDR1 is SGHRS and CDR2 is YFSETQ. The CDR3 is made up of 15 amino acids. The CDR3 DNA sequence: TGCGCCAGCAGCTTGGCCGGCACCAGGGCCCACGAGCAGTACTTC. It specifies CASSLAGTRAHEQYF. Together with reference TRBV5-1 and TRBJ2-7, the CDR3 gives the full variable domain: KAGVTQTPRYLIKTRGQQVTLSCSPISGHRSVSWYQQTPGQGLQFLFEYFSETQRNKGNFPGRFSGRQFSNSRSEMNVSTLELGDSALYLCASSLAGTRAHEQYFGPGTRLTVT.

The V gene is TRBV29-1, the J gene TRBJ1-1; D perhaps matches TRBD1 (6 bases). Trimming took off 5 bases at V and 3 bases at J, with 16 bases between the two ends. The CDR3 contains 14 residues. Germline CDR1 is SQVTM and CDR2 is ANQGSEA. This chain's CDR3 is CSVIPQGRDTEAFF. CDR3 sequence (DNA): TGCAGCGTTATTCCCCAGGGGAGGGACACTGAAGCTTTCTTT.

The rearrangement joins TRBV19 to TRBJ1-5; 8 bases line up with TRBD1. The V and J ends lost 6 bases and 6 bases, in that order; junction bases with no gene match: 7. The length of the CDR3 is 14 residues. Germline V gives CDR1 LNHDA, CDR2 SQIVND (reference sequence). CDR3 residues: CASRKDRVGQPQHF. In DNA form, the CDR3 reads TGTGCCAGTAGGAAGGACAGGGTGGGTCAGCCCCAGCATTTT.

V gene TRBV4-2 combines with J gene TRBJ2-1; 7 bases align to TRBD2. Germline values: CDR1 LGHNA, CDR2 YNFKEQ. With 4 bases clipped from V and 4 bases from J, the junction kept 13 bases outside the gene matches. The CDR3 runs 17 residues. The CDR3 spells CASSPQLTGGSYNEQFF. CDR3 sequence (DNA): TGTGCCAGCAGCCCACAACTGACGGGAGGCTCGTACAATGAGCAGTTCTTC.

By frequency in the sample, this clonotype is medium-sized. The gene calls are TRBV9 and TRBJ2-3; 9 bases match TRBD2. This CDR3 is built from 14 residues. CDR1 is SGDLS and CDR2 is YYNGEE in the germline V gene. V dropped 4 bases and J dropped 0; count of bases not matched to a gene: 0. In DNA, the CDR3 is TGTGCCAGCAGCCTAGCGGGGAGCACAGATACGCAGTATTTT. Protein product: CASSLAGSTDTQYF.

Points on this clonotype: A much larger clone lies one base from this, so it may be a read error. The chain is built from TRBV7-9 and TRBJ1-2; D gene unclear. CDR1 and CDR2 (germline): SEHNR, FQNEAQ (reference sequence). V was pared by 0 bases and J by 5 bases, with 1 base between. CDR3 length equals 11 residues. The CDR3 coding sequence is TGTGCCAGCAGCTTAGCGTATGGCTACACCTTC. Its protein is CASSLAYGYTF.

In its sample, this clonotype is medium-sized. The V gene is TRBV10-2, the J gene TRBJ2-7, with TRBD1 as a possible D gene (6 bases). Germline CDR1 WSHSY, CDR2 SAAADI. The V end was cut by 1 base, the J end by 6 bases, with 10 bases between. This CDR3 is built from 13 residues. CDR3 region: CASSEWSGVEQYF. The CDR3 DNA follows: TGCGCCAGCAGTGAGTGGTCAGGGGTCGAGCAGTACTTC.

Judged by abundance, this clonotype is medium-sized. The chain employs TRBV9 and TRBJ2-1; D is unclear. Germline V gene lookup returns CDR1 SGDLS and CDR2 YYNGEE. V lost 2 bases, J lost 2 bases, and 11 bases lay in between. CDR3 length equals 15 residues. CDR3 nucleotides: TGTGCCAGCAGCGTCAGGCCGGAGACCTACAATGAGCAGTTCTTC. Protein product: CASSVRPETYNEQFF.

There are a few counts of this clonotype. A read error may explain this, as a much larger clone is one base away. V usage is TRBV18 and J usage is TRBJ2-7, with D uncertain. This CDR3 comprises 12 residues. CDR1 is KGHSH, CDR2 LQKENI, per germline. Trimming cost V 4 bases and J 5 bases, with 9 bases left between them. The CDR3, as DNA: TGTGCCAGCTCACTATCAAGGGACGAGCAGTACTTC. Protein product: CASSLSRDEQYF.

Worth noting for this clonotype: One base away lies a much larger clone, so this may be a sequencing read error. The chain carries TRBV20-1 and TRBJ2-1, with TRBD2 as a possible D gene (9 bases). Looked up from germline, CDR1 is DFQATT and CDR2 is SNEGSKA (reference sequence). The CDR3 totals 16 residues. CDR3 DNA: TGCAGTGCTACCCCCAGGGGGCGGGAGGGCCTGAATGATCAGTTCTTC. Amino acids: CSATPRGREGLNDQFF.

The V gene is TRBV20-1, the J gene TRBJ1-1; D is perhaps TRBD1 (5 bases). Trimming left V 3 bases short and J 6 bases short, with 23 bases between. Looked up from germline, CDR1 is DFQATT and CDR2 is SNEGSKA (reference sequence). This CDR3 spans 16 amino acids. The CDR3 DNA follows: TGCAGTGCTAGGTCCCTTTCGATCGGGGCCCTGGCTGAAGCTTTCTTT. Its translation is CSARSLSIGALAEAFF.

This clonotype was recorded only once. A much larger clone lies a single base off, so this may be a read error. The V gene is TRBV7-9, the J gene TRBJ2-2; D gene ambiguous. Trimming cost V 1 base and J 1 base, with 16 bases left between them. Germline lookup yields CDR1 SEHNR and CDR2 FQNEAQ (reference sequence). This CDR3 is built from 18 residues. CDR3 in DNA: TGTGCCAGCAGCTTAGTTGGGCCCTTAGACGGGAACACCGGGGAGCTGTTTTTT. It codes for CASSLVGPLDGNTGELFF.

As for this clonotype: The germline gene is not matched at one end of the junction; a read error may be the cause. This chain joins TRBV6-1 and TRBJ2-1, with D perhaps matching TRBD1 (5 bases). The germline CDR1 and CDR2 sequences are MNHNS and SASEGT. This CDR3 comprises 14 residues. The DNA for the CDR3 is TGTGTCAGCAGTGGGCAGGGTACCTACAATGGGCAGTTCTTC. Amino acid sequence: CVSSGQGTYNGQFF.

This clonotype is medium-sized (0.01 to 0.1%) in the sample. The chain combines TRBV5-1 with TRBJ2-3; 8 bases line up with TRBD1. J was trimmed by 2 bases and V by 7 bases; bases with no gene match: 15. CDR1 is SGHRS, CDR2 YFSETQ, per germline. This CDR3 comprises 17 residues. This CDR3 reads CASCDLGTGIITDTQYF. DNA for the CDR3: TGCGCCAGCTGCGATTTGGGGACAGGAATTATCACAGATACGCAGTATTTT.

This clonotype showed up just once. A read error is possible here, since a much larger clone lies one base away. The chain employs TRBV6-1 and TRBJ2-3; TRBD1 agrees at 7 bases. CDR3 size: 15 residues. The germline V gene has CDR1 MNHNS and CDR2 SASEGT. With 6 bases clipped from V and 2 bases from J, the junction kept 8 bases outside the gene matches. CDR3 bases: TGTGCCAGCAGCCCCGGGACAGTCGACACAGATACGCAGTATTTT. Translated: CASSPGTVDTDTQYF.

The CDR3 DNA sequence: TGTGCCAGTAGTATTAGTGGGGCGCTTATAGATACGCAGTATTTT. The encoded protein is CASSISGALIDTQYF. The chain employs TRBV19 and TRBJ2-3; a weak D match, TRBD1 (5 bases). V was cut by 3 bases and J by 5 bases, with 15 bases left in between. The CDR3 is 15 amino acids. In germline, CDR1 is LNHDA, CDR2 SQIVND (reference sequence).

The sample holds one count of this clonotype. The chain uses TRBV7-9 and TRBJ1-3, with D perhaps TRBD1 (6 bases). Germline V gene sequence: CDR1 SEHNR, CDR2 FQNEAQ (reference sequence). The CDR3 has 15 residues. Trimming stripped 4 bases from V and 4 bases from J, with 14 bases between. CDR3 sequence: CASSSSQGHGNTIYF. CDR3 bases: TGTGCCAGCAGCTCCAGTCAGGGGCACGGAAACACCATATATTTT.

This clonotype was counted only a few times. A much larger clone differs from this one at a single base, so this may be a read error. The V call is TRBV20-1, the J call TRBJ2-6, with TRBD2 matching over 8 bases. V trimming: 0 bases; J trimming: 0 bases; junction bases outside the gene matches: 7. Germline CDR1 DFQATT, CDR2 SNEGSKA (reference sequence). The CDR3 has 18 amino acids. In DNA, the CDR3 is TGCAGTGCTAGAGAGGAACTAGCGGCAAGCTCTGGGGCCAACGTCCTGACTTTC. Its translation: CSAREELAASSGANVLTF.

The chain is built from TRBV24-1 and TRBJ2-1; a weak D match, TRBD2 (6 bases). V was cut by 5 bases and J by 4 bases, with 11 bases left in between. Germline lookup yields CDR1 KGHDR and CDR2 SFDVKD. The CDR3 has 14 amino acids. CDR3 in amino acids: CATSAGRGYNEQFF. CDR3 coding DNA: TGTGCCACCAGTGCGGGGCGGGGTTACAATGAGCAGTTCTTC.